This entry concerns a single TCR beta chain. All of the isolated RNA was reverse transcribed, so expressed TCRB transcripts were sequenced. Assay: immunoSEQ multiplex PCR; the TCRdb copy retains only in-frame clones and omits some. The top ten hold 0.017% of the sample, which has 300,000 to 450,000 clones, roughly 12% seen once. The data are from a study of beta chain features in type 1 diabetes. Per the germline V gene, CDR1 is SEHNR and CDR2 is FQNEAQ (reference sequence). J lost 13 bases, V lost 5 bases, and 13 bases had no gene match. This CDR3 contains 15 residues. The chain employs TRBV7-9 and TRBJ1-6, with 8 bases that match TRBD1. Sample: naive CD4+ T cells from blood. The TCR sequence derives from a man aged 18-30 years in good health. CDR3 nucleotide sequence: TGTGCCAGCAGCCCGGAGCGTCAGGGGGCGGTGCCCCTCCACTTT. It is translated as CASSPERQGAVPLHF.